These T cell receptor beta chains were read from a single sample in a study of sequential checkpoint blockade in melanoma. Using immunoSEQ multiplex PCR, the repertoire was profiled, and TCRdb retains in-frame clones only, with some absent. The sample consists of approximately 6,000 clones, about 25% of them appearing once. The starting material was tumor tissue (inferred from file names), obtained from a patient given nivolumab and ipilimumab in sequence. Every receptor here comes from a human donor with melanoma. Each CDR3 is given with its conserved first and last residue. The D gene is left open where the match is weak. Rows give clone size only sometimes, using once, few, many, or a class for an expanded clone.

J	D	V	size	length	DNA	CDR3
TRBJ1-1	-	TRBV10-3	-	13	TGTGCCATCAGTGAGTCAGGGGCCTTAGAAGCTTTCTTT	CAISESGALEAFF
TRBJ2-1	TRBD2	TRBV6-8	few	19	TGTGCCAGCAGTTCCCAGATGGTAGCGGGAGGAGGGGCCTACAATGAGCAGTTCTTC	CASSSQMVAGGGAYNEQFF
TRBJ1-1	-	TRBV29-1	-	17	TGCAGCGTTATACTAGTCAGGGGCGCGGGGAAGAACACTGAAGCTTTCTTT	CSVILVRGAGKNTEAFF
TRBJ2-2	TRBD2	TRBV9	few	16	TGTGCCAGCAGTACAGAGGCTAGCGGTGGGTCCGGGGAGCTGTTTTTT	CASSTEASGGSGELFF
TRBJ1-3	-	TRBV6-8	few	13	TGTGCCAGCAGTTTTCTACAGGGAAACACCATATATTTT	CASSFLQGNTIYF
TRBJ2-3	TRBD1	TRBV6-8	few	18	TGTGCCAGCAGTTACTCGGCCCCGGGACAGGGGATGGCAGATACGCAGTATTTT	CASSYSAPGQGMADTQYF
TRBJ2-7	TRBD1	TRBV6-8	few	16	TGTGCCAGCAGACCTCGCTGGACAGGGTCGACCTACGAGCAGTACTTC	CASRPRWTGSTYEQYF
TRBJ2-1	TRBD1	TRBV6-8	medium-sized	17	TGTGCCATCAGGATAGGGACAGAGACAAGGGGCTACAATGAGCAGTTCTTC	CAIRIGTETRGYNEQFF
TRBJ1-1	-	TRBV6-8	few	13	TGTGCCAGCAGCATACAGGGGAACACTGAAGCTTTCTTT	CASSIQGNTEAFF
TRBJ1-4	-	TRBV28	few	15	TGTGCCAGCATCTCGACGAAGACCATTAATGAAAAACTGTTTTTT	CASISTKTINEKLFF
TRBJ2-7	TRBD2	TRBV12-5	few	13	TGTGCCACCCGACTAGCGGGACCTTACGAGCAGTACTTC	CATRLAGPYEQYF
TRBJ2-3	-	TRBV11-3	-	16	TGTGCCAGCAGCTTGTTAGCCGGAGAGGGCGGGGATACGCAGTATTTT	CASSLLAGEGGDTQYF
TRBJ2-1	-	TRBV28	-	17	TGTGCCAGCAGTCCCCCAAAGGGAAAGAGCTCCTACAATGAGCAGTTCTTC	CASSPPKGKSSYNEQFF
TRBJ2-1	TRBD2	TRBV11-3	many	15	TGTGCCAGCAGCCTCACTAGCGGGAGGACACCCCAGCAGTTCTTC	CASSLTSGRTPQQFF
TRBJ1-2	TRBD1	TRBV5-1	-	14	TGCGCCAGCAGCTCAACAGGGGGCGACTATGGCTACACCTTC	CASSSTGGDYGYTF
TRBJ2-3	TRBD2	TRBV6-8	few	17	TGTGCCAGCAGGCCCCGGACTTCCGGGAGGGCCCCAGATACGCAGTATTTT	CASRPRTSGRAPDTQYF
TRBJ1-2	-	TRBV19	-	14	TGTGCCAGTAGTATAGCGAAGATCAACTATGGCTACACCTTC	CASSIAKINYGYTF
TRBJ2-6	-	TRBV6-8	few	16	TGTGCCAGCAGGCCCGACGGTACGGACGGGGCCAACGTCCTGACTTTC	CASRPDGTDGANVLTF
TRBJ1-1	-	TRBV28	few	12	TGTGCCAGCAGTTCCGGACAATGGAACGCTTTCTTT	CASSSGQWNAFF
TRBJ1-5	TRBD1	TRBV28	-	14	TGTGCCAGCAGTTTCAACAGGGGGATTCAGCCCCAGCATTTT	CASSFNRGIQPQHF
TRBJ1-2	TRBD1	TRBV28	-	14	TGTGCCAGCCGAACAGGGGGCTCTAACTATGGCTACACCTTC	CASRTGGSNYGYTF
TRBJ2-2	TRBD1	TRBV30	-	13	TGTGCCTGGAGGCGGGACAGGGAAGGGGAGCTGTTTTTT	CAWRRDREGELFF
TRBJ2-1	-	TRBV9	few	15	TGTGCCAGCAACAGGGCCCTGTCATCCTACAATGAGCAGTTCTTC	CASNRALSSYNEQFF
TRBJ1-2	-	TRBV10-2	few	13	TGCGCCAGCAGTGAGTTCGGAAACTATGGCTACACCTTC	CASSEFGNYGYTF
TRBJ1-3	-	TRBV28	few	12	TGTGCCAGCAGTTCAGCTGGAAACACCATATATTTT	CASSSAGNTIYF
TRBJ2-6	-	TRBV28	-	15	TGTGCCAGCCTGAACAGGGTATCCGGGGCCAACGTCCTGACTTTC	CASLNRVSGANVLTF
TRBJ2-7	TRBD1	TRBV6-8	few	14	TGTGCCAGCAGTTTCATGACAGGGTCCTACGAGCAGTACTTC	CASSFMTGSYEQYF
TRBJ2-1	TRBD2	TRBV11-3	few	16	TGTGCCAGCAGCTTAAATAGCGGGAGTACCTACAATGAGCAGTTCTTC	CASSLNSGSTYNEQFF
TRBJ2-2	-	TRBV11-3	-	15	TGTGCCAGCAGCGTGACCAGGGGGGTCACCGGGGAGCTGTTTTTT	CASSVTRGVTGELFF
TRBJ2-7	-	TRBV6-8	few	14	TGTGCCAGCAGCTCTCAGGGGGGCCTCGGGGAGCAGTACTTC	CASSSQGGLGEQYF
TRBJ1-1	TRBD1	TRBV28	few	13	TGTGCCAGCACCATGACAGGGGATACTGAAGCTTTCTTT	CASTMTGDTEAFF
TRBJ2-7	-	TRBV19	-	15	TGTGCCAGTAGTATCCGGGATTCTGGGGCCTACGAGCAGTACTTC	CASSIRDSGAYEQYF
TRBJ2-7	-	TRBV11-3	few	17	TGTGCCAGCAGCTTGAGCGGGCCGGGCAGGGGAGGCTACGAGCAGTACTTC	CASSLSGPGRGGYEQYF
TRBJ2-1	TRBD2	TRBV10-2	-	15	TGCGCCAGTTCCGGACTAGCGGGAGGTCCAGGTGAGCAGTTCTTC	CASSGLAGGPGEQFF
TRBJ2-5	TRBD1	TRBV5-1	-	14	TGCGCCAGCAGCTTAGGCAGGGGGCTGGAGACCCAGTACTTC	CASSLGRGLETQYF
TRBJ2-1	TRBD2	TRBV11-3	many	17	TGTGCCAGCAGCTCCCGTGGCCAGCGGGACTCCTACAATGAGCAGTTCTTC	CASSSRGQRDSYNEQFF
TRBJ2-7	-	TRBV10-2	-	12	TGCGCCAGCAGTGAGTCCCCCCGCGAGCAGTACTTC	CASSESPREQYF
TRBJ2-1	-	TRBV29-1	-	12	TGCAGCGTGGGCCGGCCAAACAATGAGCAGTTCTTC	CSVGRPNNEQFF
TRBJ1-2	TRBD1	TRBV9	-	13	TGTGCCAGCAGCGGACGACAGGGTGGGGGCTACACCTTC	CASSGRQGGGYTF
TRBJ2-7	-	TRBV11-3	many	14	TGTGCCAGCAGCCCCGCGGGGATCACCTACGAGCAGTACTTC	CASSPAGITYEQYF
TRBJ2-7	TRBD1	TRBV28	medium-sized	15	TGTGCCAGCACGCAAAGGACAGGGGCGGGGGCCGAGCAGTACTTC	CASTQRTGAGAEQYF
TRBJ2-1	-	TRBV29-1	once	15	TGCAGCGTTCAATTACCGGGGGGCCAGTACAATGAGCAGTTCTTC	CSVQLPGGQYNEQFF
TRBJ2-5	-	TRBV29-1	-	12	TGCAGCGTTGAAGGGGGCGCGGAGACCCAGTACTTC	CSVEGGAETQYF
TRBJ1-1	-	TRBV6-8	-	16	TGTGCCAGCAGTGCAAATCATTTACGGGGGAACACTGAAGCTTTCTTT	CASSANHLRGNTEAFF
TRBJ1-5	TRBD1	TRBV19	-	14	TGTGCCAGCAAGGGACAGGGGGCCCGAAGGGCCCAGCATTTT	CASKGQGARRAQHF
TRBJ1-5	TRBD1	TRBV30	few	14	TGTGCCTGGAGCACAGGGGGTGGAAATCAGCCCCAGCATTTT	CAWSTGGGNQPQHF
TRBJ2-5	-	TRBV19	-	13	TGTGCCAGTAGTAGGCGGCTCCAAGAGACCCAGTACTTC	CASSRRLQETQYF
TRBJ2-7	-	TRBV11-3	many	14	TGTGCCAGCAGCCCCCCTTATGCTACCTACGAGCAGTACTTC	CASSPPYATYEQYF
TRBJ2-1	-	TRBV11-3	many	15	TGTGCCAGCAGCCAGGTGGGGGGCTCCTACAATGAGCAGTTCTTC	CASSQVGGSYNEQFF
TRBJ1-5	TRBD1	TRBV11-3	many	17	TGTGCCAGCAGCAGACAGGGTCCTCCTAGGGGCAATCAGCCCCAGCATTTT	CASSRQGPPRGNQPQHF